The 26 T cell receptor beta chains below come from one sample, sequenced in a study of cytomegalovirus exposure and HLA in healthy donors. The data were produced by immunoSEQ multiplex PCR, yet TCRdb's version contains in-frame clones alone and is incomplete. The top ten clones hold roughly 29% of a sample with some 140,000 clones, around four fifths of them seen once. The sequenced sample consisted of PBMCs. Receptors originate from a man in his thirties or forties in good health and CMV-seropositive.

The gene calls are TRBV19 and TRBJ2-7, with D perhaps TRBD2 (6 bases). V shed 10 bases and J shed 0 bases, with 13 bases lying between them. From germline, CDR1 is LNHDA and CDR2 SQIVND (reference sequence). This CDR3 has 13 residues. The CDR3 loop reads CATQAGPSYEQYF. The CDR3, as DNA: TGTGCCACCCAAGCGGGCCCCTCCTACGAGCAGTACTTC.

The rearrangement links TRBV5-6 to TRBJ1-2; D call uncertain. Germline CDR1 reads SGHDT; CDR2 reads YYEEEE. The CDR3 runs 12 residues. Trimming removed 5 bases from V and 3 bases from J, with 8 bases in between. CDR3 DNA sequence: TGTGCCAGCAGTTGGGAGGACTATGGCTACACCTTC. This sequence encodes CASSWEDYGYTF. Full variable domain (outside the CDR3, taken from reference TRBV5-6 and TRBJ1-2): DAGVTQSPTHLIKTRGQQVTLRCSPKSGHDTVSWYQQALGQGPQFIFQYYEEEERQRGNFPDRFSGHQFPNYSSELNVNALLLGDSALYLCASSWEDYGYTFGSGTRLTVV.

The chain employs TRBV27 and TRBJ2-2; 10 nucleotides agree with TRBD2. Trimming took 3 bases from V and 5 from J; bases not matched to a gene: 9. The CDR3 runs to 17 residues. Per the germline V gene, CDR1 is MNHEY and CDR2 is SMNVEV (reference sequence). The CDR3 is CASSLPAGGHNTGELFF. The CDR3 DNA follows: TGTGCCAGCAGTTTGCCAGCGGGAGGGCATAATACCGGGGAGCTGTTTTTT.

V and J are TRBV6-1 and TRBJ2-7; 7 bases align to TRBD2. Germline values: CDR1 MNHNS, CDR2 SASEGT. The CDR3 has 15 amino acids. J was trimmed by 0 bases and V by 1 base; bases with no gene match: 3. The CDR3 sequence is CASSEVWGGSYEQYF. The CDR3, as DNA: TGTGCCAGCAGTGAAGTCTGGGGGGGCTCCTACGAGCAGTACTTC.

The chain has TRBV19 and TRBJ1-2; the match to TRBD1 covers 7 bases. The germline V gene has CDR1 LNHDA and CDR2 SQIVND (reference sequence). V dropped 3 bases and J dropped 3; count of bases not matched to a gene: 1. The CDR3 is 13 amino acids. In DNA, the CDR3 is TGTGCCAGTAGTATCGACAGGGACTATGGCTACACCTTC. Amino acids: CASSIDRDYGYTF.

V and J are TRBV10-3 and TRBJ1-4; D is unresolved. Looked up from germline, CDR1 is ENHRY and CDR2 is SYGVKD. This CDR3 comprises 14 residues. V lost 0 bases and J lost 7, with 9 bases in between. Here the CDR3 reads CAISESGGGEKLFF. As DNA, the CDR3 is TGTGCCATCAGTGAGTCGGGAGGAGGTGAAAAACTGTTTTTT.

The genes are TRBV5-1 and TRBJ2-5, with 11 bases aligning to TRBD2. The CDR3 length is 15 residues. J gave up 1 base and V 4 bases, and 3 bases lay outside the gene matches. Germline V CDR1 and CDR2: SGHRS, YFSETQ. The CDR3 DNA is TGCGCCAGCAGCGAGGGGACTAGCGGCCAAGAGACCCAGTACTTC. It encodes CASSEGTSGQETQYF. Using reference TRBV5-1 and TRBJ2-5 for the parts outside the CDR3, the full variable domain is KAGVTQTPRYLIKTRGQQVTLSCSPISGHRSVSWYQQTPGQGLQFLFEYFSETQRNKGNFPGRFSGRQFSNSRSEMNVSTLELGDSALYLCASSEGTSGQETQYFGPGTRLLVL.

The chain joins TRBV13 to TRBJ2-5; tentative D call: TRBD2 (6 bases). Germline CDR1 and CDR2: PRHDT and FYEKMQ (reference sequence). The CDR3 is made up of 15 amino acids. Trimming left V 0 bases short and J 2 bases short, with 10 bases between. The DNA of the CDR3 is TGTGCCAGCAGCTTAGGGCGGGGTTTACAAGAGACCCAGTACTTC. It encodes CASSLGRGLQETQYF.

In nucleotides, the CDR3 is TGTGCCAGCAGCTTTCTAGCGGGTGATTACAATGAGCAGTTCTTC. It specifies CASSFLAGDYNEQFF. This chain connects TRBV7-9 to TRBJ2-1, with TRBD2 matching 8 bases. The CDR3 is 15 residues long. Germline CDR1 reads SEHNR; CDR2 reads FQNEAQ (reference sequence). V trimming: 3 bases; J trimming: 4 bases; junction bases outside the gene matches: 5.

Only a few counts were recorded for this clone. The chain's CDR3 is CASSYPGQNTEAFF. The CDR3 nucleotides read TGTGCCAGCAGTTACCCAGGGCAGAACACTGAAGCTTTCTTT. This chain connects TRBV6-6 to TRBJ1-1; D is possibly TRBD1 (5 bases). The CDR3 consists of 14 residues. Germline loops: CDR1 MNHNY, CDR2 SVGAGI (reference sequence). V was clipped by 2 bases and J by 1 base, with 8 bases between them.

There are a few counts of this clone. This sequence joins TRBV5-6 and TRBJ1-1; TRBD1 agrees at 9 bases. Germline loops: CDR1 SGHDT, CDR2 YYEEEE. The CDR3 is 14 residues long. The trim removed 1 base at V and 6 bases at J, leaving 4 bases unmatched. The CDR3 DNA is TGTGCCAGCAGCTTGAGGGACAGGGTCCCTGAAGCTTTCTTT. Translated, it gives CASSLRDRVPEAFF. The entire variable domain, with the rest obtained from reference TRBV5-6 and TRBJ1-1, is as follows: DAGVTQSPTHLIKTRGQQVTLRCSPKSGHDTVSWYQQALGQGPQFIFQYYEEEERQRGNFPDRFSGHQFPNYSSELNVNALLLGDSALYLCASSLRDRVPEAFFGQGTRLTVV.

The genes are TRBV10-3 and TRBJ1-1, with D unclear. Germline V gives CDR1 ENHRY, CDR2 SYGVKD. This CDR3 has 14 residues. The V and J ends lost 7 bases and 2 bases respectively, with 14 bases between them. As DNA, the CDR3 is TGTGCCATCACGATGGCCTCGGGTAACACTGAAGCTTTCTTT. It translates to CAITMASGNTEAFF.

Comments on this clone: An end of the junction does not agree with germline; a read error may underlie this. J is TRBJ1-1 and V is TRBV27; 8 bases map to TRBD1. Germline CDR1 and CDR2: MNHEY and SMNVEV (reference sequence). This CDR3 has 14 residues. CDR3 nucleotides: TGTGCCAGCAGTCCCCGGGGACAGGTGATAGGAAGAGGGTTT. Protein product: CASSPRGQVIGRGF.

This chain uses TRBV5-1 with TRBJ1-1; the D gene is possibly TRBD1 (6 bases). CDR3 length equals 15 residues. CDR1 and CDR2 (germline): SGHRS, YFSETQ. V was pared by 5 bases and J by 1 base, with 15 bases between. CDR3 loop: CASSYRQDSNTEAFF. The CDR3, as DNA: TGCGCCAGCAGTTACAGACAGGATTCGAACACTGAAGCTTTCTTT.

This chain connects TRBV7-3 to TRBJ2-1; 12 bases are shared with TRBD2. This CDR3 contains 15 residues. Trimming cost V 3 bases and J 7 bases; bases outside gene matches: 4. Germline V CDR1 and CDR2: SGHTA, FQGTGA. CDR3 loop: CASSFTSGGRNEQFF. CDR3 bases: TGTGCCAGCAGCTTTACTAGCGGGGGGCGGAATGAGCAGTTCTTC. The full variable domain, rest sourced from reference TRBV7-3 and TRBJ2-1, is GAGVSQTPSNKVTEKGKYVELRCDPISGHTALYWYRQSLGQGPEFLIYFQGTGAADDSGLPNDRFFAVRPEGSVSTLKIQRTERGDSAVYLCASSFTSGGRNEQFFGPGTRLTVL.

This clone showed up just a few times. The CDR3 DNA reads as TGCGCCAGCAGCCAAGACAGGACTAGCGGGGTTACAGATACGCAGTATTTT. Translation gives CASSQDRTSGVTDTQYF. V gene TRBV4-3 combines with J gene TRBJ2-3; TRBD2 agrees at 12 bases. CDR3 length: 17 amino acids. Losses at the gene ends were 0 bases for V and 3 bases for J; bases not matched to a gene: 4. Germline-derived CDR1 and CDR2 are LGHNA and YSLEER.

The chain recombines TRBV18 with TRBJ2-7; weak D call: TRBD1 (6 bases). CDR1 is KGHSH, CDR2 LQKENI, per germline. V was shortened by 4 bases and J by 0 bases, with 16 bases between the two germline ends. The CDR3 contains 16 residues. CDR3 residues: CASSRIQGPGSYEQYF. The CDR3 DNA is TGTGCCAGCTCACGCATACAGGGACCTGGCTCCTACGAGCAGTACTTC.

The chain is built from TRBV5-1 and TRBJ2-1; TRBD2 aligns across 13 bases. Germline trimming cut 0 bases from V and 4 bases from J; bases unmatched to any gene: 1. Germline assignment: CDR1 SGHRS and CDR2 YFSETQ. The CDR3 extends over 16 amino acids. The CDR3 sequence: CASSLGLAGGYNEQFF. The CDR3, as DNA: TGCGCCAGCAGCTTGGGACTAGCGGGGGGTTACAATGAGCAGTTCTTC.

This clone has more than one count but fewer than ten. The chain is built from TRBV9 and TRBJ1-6; D gene unclear. The CDR3 covers 13 residues. Per germline, CDR1 SGDLS and CDR2 YYNGEE. V gave up 0 bases and J gave up 10 bases, with 8 bases separating them. The CDR3 DNA reads as TGTGCCAGCAGCGTAGCTGGCTCCTCACCCCTCCACTTT. It encodes CASSVAGSSPLHF.

This chain links TRBV5-4 with TRBJ1-1; 10 bases line up with TRBD1. CDR1 and CDR2 (germline): SGHNT, YYREEE (reference sequence). The CDR3 runs 15 residues. With V trimmed by 3 bases and J by 8 bases, 10 bases remained unmatched. CDR3 protein: CASSSRGQGRKEAFF. The CDR3, as DNA: TGTGCCAGCAGCTCTCGGGGACAGGGGAGGAAGGAAGCTTTCTTT.

The V and J genes are TRBV11-2 and TRBJ1-5; D not certain. Germline CDR1 SGHAT, CDR2 FQNNGV. The V end lost 1 base, the J end lost 4 bases, and 11 bases lay between the germline ends. There are 15 residues in the CDR3. Here the CDR3 DNA reads TGTGCCAGCAGCTTAGCTGGGGAGCGTAATCAGCCCCAGCATTTT. Encoded protein: CASSLAGERNQPQHF.

CDR3 DNA: TGTGCCAGCAGCCAAGTCCCCGGGACAGGGGGCCCTGAAGCTTTCTTT. Translated: CASSQVPGTGGPEAFF. The V and J genes are TRBV14 and TRBJ1-1; 12 nucleotides align to TRBD1. This CDR3 has 16 amino acids. J gave up 6 bases and V 1 base, and 6 bases lay outside the gene matches. Germline V gene lookup returns CDR1 SGHDN and CDR2 FVKESK.

The rearrangement links TRBV15 to TRBJ2-6; D is unresolved. V was pared by 4 bases and J by 0 bases, with 7 bases between. CDR1 LNHNV and CDR2 YYDKDF come from the germline V gene (reference sequence). This CDR3 is built from 15 residues. The CDR3 spells CATSIRSSGANVLTF. CDR3 nucleotides: TGTGCCACCAGCATACGGAGCTCTGGGGCCAACGTCCTGACTTTC.

This chain connects TRBV25-1 to TRBJ1-1; D may be TRBD1 (5 bases). Germline V gene data show CDR1 as MGHDK and CDR2 as SYGVNS. The CDR3 runs 15 residues. V dropped 3 bases and J dropped 5 bases, with 16 bases sitting between them. The CDR3 is CASSDGLGGSTEAFF. As DNA, the CDR3 is TGTGCCAGCAGTGATGGCCTTGGGGGGAGTACTGAAGCTTTCTTT.

This clone was detected once. The rearrangement joins TRBV7-2 to TRBJ2-7; 10 nucleotides agree with TRBD1. Germline lookup yields CDR1 SGHTA and CDR2 FQGNSA. The J segment lost 4 bases and the V segment lost 5 bases, leaving 5 bases of the junction unmatched. The CDR3 is made up of 14 amino acids. The CDR3 loop is CASSLRQGAYEQYF. The CDR3 nucleotides read TGTGCCAGCAGCCTCCGACAGGGGGCGTACGAGCAGTACTTC. Combining the CDR3 with reference TRBV7-2 and TRBJ2-7 gives the whole variable domain GAGVSQSPSNKVTEKGKDVELRCDPISGHTALYWYRQSLGQGLEFLIYFQGNSAPDKSGLPSDRFSAERTGGSVSTLTIQRTQQEDSAVYLCASSLRQGAYEQYFGPGTRLTVT.

The chain recombines TRBV6-5 with TRBJ2-7; 7 nucleotides match TRBD1. The V gene's germline CDR1 is MNHEY and CDR2 SVGAGI. This CDR3 has 16 amino acids. V dropped 0 bases and J dropped 2; count of bases not matched to a gene: 7. CDR3 region: CASSYSWTGNAYEQYF. CDR3 coding DNA: TGTGCCAGCAGTTACTCATGGACAGGTAACGCCTACGAGCAGTACTTC.